The 14 T cell receptor beta chains presented below share a single source sample, sequenced in a study of cytomegalovirus exposure and HLA in healthy donors. PCR amplification relied on 60 Vbeta primers (plus 13 Jbeta primers). Clones were read by immunoSEQ multiplex PCR, and TCRdb kept only the in-frame ones, dropping some. The sample has roughly 120,000 clones, less than 10% seen once. Sequencing was done on a sample of PBMCs. These receptors originate from a woman in her thirties or forties in good health and CMV-seropositive.

This clone came up a few times. V usage is TRBV18 and J usage is TRBJ1-2; tentatively, D is TRBD1 (6 bases). Germline V lookup: CDR1 KGHSH, CDR2 LQKENI. V was clipped by 6 bases and J by 3 bases, with 14 bases between them. This CDR3 region has 14 residues. The CDR3 sequence: CASSQNEGDYGYTF. Written as DNA, the CDR3 is TGTGCCAGCTCGCAGAATGAGGGGGACTATGGCTACACCTTC.

The sample holds a few counts of this clone. The chain is built from TRBV28 and TRBJ1-2; D is unresolved. V was pared by 5 bases and J by 7 bases, with 20 bases between. The CDR3 loop spans 15 amino acids. Germline values: CDR1 MDHEN, CDR2 SYDVKM. The CDR3 DNA follows: TGTGCCAGCAGTATAGTGGACGAGGGCGCCTCTGGCTACACCTTC. It yields the protein CASSIVDEGASGYTF.

This clone came up a few times. This chain connects TRBV4-1 to TRBJ1-4, with 10 bases fitting TRBD1. CDR3 length: 14 amino acids. Trimming removed 6 bases from V and 6 bases from J; junction bases left unmatched: 4. Germline-derived CDR1 and CDR2 are MGHRA and YSYEKL. The CDR3 loop is CASRSDRGYEKLFF. The DNA of the CDR3 is TGCGCCAGCAGATCGGACAGGGGGTATGAAAAACTGTTTTTT.

J is TRBJ1-2 and V is TRBV10-2; D is perhaps TRBD1 (6 bases). Germline CDR1 WSHSY, CDR2 SAAADI. The CDR3 is 15 amino acids. V lost 2 bases to trimming and J lost 4 bases, with 14 bases between them. The CDR3 DNA reads as TGCGCCAGCAGTGAGACTGGGCAGGGGCTCTATGGCTACACCTTC. Translation: CASSETGQGLYGYTF.

This clone has more than one count but fewer than ten. This chain joins TRBV27 and TRBJ2-7; 8 nucleotides agree with TRBD1. The CDR3 sequence is 15 residues long. J gave up 7 bases and V 6 bases, and 14 bases lay outside the gene matches. The germline V gene encodes CDR1 MNHEY and CDR2 SMNVEV (reference sequence). The CDR3 sequence is CASSLERTGSGEQYF. The CDR3 DNA reads as TGTGCCAGCAGCCTGGAAAGGACAGGGTCGGGGGAGCAGTACTTC.

This clone was seen more than once but under ten times. This chain connects TRBV19 to TRBJ2-6, with TRBD1 as a possible D gene (5 bases). The CDR3 sequence is 18 residues long. The V gene lost 3 bases and the J gene lost 1 base, with 16 bases spanning the gap. From germline, CDR1 is LNHDA and CDR2 SQIVND (reference sequence). The CDR3 nucleotides are TGTGCCAGTAGTATCAGGGCAGGGCTACTATCTGGGGCCAACGTCCTGACTTTC. This codes for CASSIRAGLLSGANVLTF.

This clone was seen only a few times. The chain joins TRBV4-2 to TRBJ1-2, with D perhaps TRBD1 (5 bases). The length of the CDR3 is 14 residues. CDR1 and CDR2 (germline): LGHNA, YNFKEQ. Trimming stripped 5 bases from V and 1 base from J, with 11 bases between. The CDR3 DNA reads TGTGCCAGCAGCACCAGACAGAGTAACTATGGCTACACCTTC. It encodes CASSTRQSNYGYTF.

The chain links TRBV9 to TRBJ2-2; 7 positions agree with TRBD2. CDR1 and CDR2 (germline): SGDLS, YYNGEE. The CDR3 sequence is 14 residues long. With V trimmed by 4 bases and J by 6 bases, 6 bases remained unmatched. The CDR3 DNA reads as TGTGCCAGCAGCCCAGACGGGAGGTCCGGGGAGCTGTTTTTT. Translation gives CASSPDGRSGELFF.

This clone was seen more than once but under ten times. This sequence joins TRBV6-1 and TRBJ2-7; weak D call: TRBD1 (6 bases). Per germline, CDR1 MNHNS and CDR2 SASEGT. This CDR3 region has 14 residues. Deletions cut 6 bases from V and 1 base from J, with 13 bases between. Here the CDR3 reads CASRTGDTSYEQYF. DNA for the CDR3: TGTGCCAGCAGGACCGGGGACACTTCCTACGAGCAGTACTTC.

The genes are TRBV2 and TRBJ2-7; 7 nucleotides align to TRBD1. The CDR3 consists of 13 residues. Germline CDR1 SNHLY, CDR2 FYNNEI. The V segment lost 8 bases and the J segment 4 bases; nucleotides outside the gene matches: 8. The CDR3 DNA sequence: TGTGCCAGCCGTCTTGACAGGGATTACGAGCAGTACTTC. Its translation is CASRLDRDYEQYF.

In this sample, this clone turned up a few times. The V gene is TRBV30, the J gene TRBJ1-2; TRBD1 aligns across 9 bases. The germline V gene has CDR1 GTSNPN and CDR2 SVGIG (reference sequence). V was clipped by 4 bases and J by 7 bases; unmatched bases: 7. The CDR3 loop spans 13 amino acids. In DNA, the CDR3 is TGTGCCTGGACCAAGGGACAGGGAGCTGGCTACACCTTC. Translated, it gives CAWTKGQGAGYTF.

The chain's CDR3 is CASSSTGYGYGYTF. The CDR3 DNA reads as TGTGCCAGCAGTAGCACAGGTTACGGCTATGGCTACACCTTC. The chain carries TRBV25-1 and TRBJ1-2, with D maybe TRBD1 (5 bases). V was shortened by 5 bases and J by 4 bases, with 14 bases between the two germline ends. This CDR3 region has 14 residues. Germline loops: CDR1 MGHDK, CDR2 SYGVNS.

As to this clone: The junction shows a germline mismatch at one end, possibly a read error. The V and J genes are TRBV7-6 and TRBJ1-1; D is unclear. Germline loops: CDR1 SGHVS, CDR2 FNYEAQ. The CDR3 has 13 amino acids. The CDR3 region is CDSSSTANTEAFF. Written as DNA, the CDR3 is TGTGACAGCAGCTCCACAGCGAACACTGAAGCTTTCTTT. The variable domain in full, with the rest retrieved from reference TRBV7-6 and TRBJ1-1, is GAGVSQSPRYKVTKRGQDVALRCDPISGHVSLYWYRQALGQGPEFLTYFNYEAQQDKSGLPNDRFSAERPEGSISTLTIQRTEQRDSAMYRCDSSSTANTEAFFGQGTRLTVV.

V and J are TRBV5-1 and TRBJ1-1; TRBD1 matches 9 bases. The CDR3 runs to 14 residues. Germline loops: CDR1 SGHRS, CDR2 YFSETQ. Trimming cost V 6 bases and J 4 bases; bases outside gene matches: 7. The CDR3 coding sequence is TGCGCCAGCAACTCCGGGACAGGGAGCACTGAAGCTTTCTTT. It codes for CASNSGTGSTEAFF.